This T cell receptor (beta chain) is drawn from a study of blood T cell repertoires in COVID-19. Study as a whole: COVID-19 samples from acute and convalescent phases originated in the United States, Italy and Spain. PBMCs, B-cell-depleted T cells, or T cells were the source of the cDNA or gDNA that made up the material.

Per germline, CDR1 SGHAT and CDR2 FQNNGV. V gave up 1 base and J gave up 1 base, with 18 bases separating them. CDR3 length: 18 residues. This clone has just one count. Original processing methods: Reference gene primer amplification gave estimated nucleated cell counts. Profiled with immunoSEQ multiplex PCR; TCRdb holds only in-frame clones, not every one. Clonal size and the V and J genes are those of that table, whereas D and trimming came from the DNA. Of roughly 120,000 clones in the sample, 90% were seen once. The sequenced sample was peripheral blood. The origin of this receptor is a human donor with active COVID-19. The donor label of this sample is uncertain. V usage is TRBV11-2 and J usage is TRBJ2-3; TRBD2 is a possible D gene (5 bases). CDR3 DNA: TGTGCCAGCAGCTTAGCCTCGACGGGTGGAGGTGGCACAGATACGCAGTATTTT. It codes for CASSLASTGGGGTDTQYF.